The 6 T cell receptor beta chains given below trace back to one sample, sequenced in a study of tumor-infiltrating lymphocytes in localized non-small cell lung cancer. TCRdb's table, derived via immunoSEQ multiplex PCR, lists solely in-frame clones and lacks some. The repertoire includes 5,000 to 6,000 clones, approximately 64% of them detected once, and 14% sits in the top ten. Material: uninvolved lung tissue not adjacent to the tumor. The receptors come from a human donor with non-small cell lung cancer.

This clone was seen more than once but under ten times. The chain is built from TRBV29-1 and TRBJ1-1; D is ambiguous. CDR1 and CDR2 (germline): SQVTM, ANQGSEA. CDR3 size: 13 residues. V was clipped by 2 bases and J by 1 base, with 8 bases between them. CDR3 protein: CSVESHRNTEAFF. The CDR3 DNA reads TGCAGCGTTGAATCTCATAGGAACACTGAAGCTTTCTTT.

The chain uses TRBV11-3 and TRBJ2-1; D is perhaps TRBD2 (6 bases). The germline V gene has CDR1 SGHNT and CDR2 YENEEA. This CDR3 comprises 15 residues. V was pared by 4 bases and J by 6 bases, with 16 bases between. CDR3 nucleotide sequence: TGTGCCAGCAGCTCAGGGAGCGGGTTCATCAATGAGCAGTTCTTC. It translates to CASSSGSGFINEQFF.

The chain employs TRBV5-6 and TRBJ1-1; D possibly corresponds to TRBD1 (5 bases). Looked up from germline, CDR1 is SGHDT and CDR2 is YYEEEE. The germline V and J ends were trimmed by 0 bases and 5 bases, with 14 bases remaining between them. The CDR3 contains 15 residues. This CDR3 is CASSLGARRGTEAFF. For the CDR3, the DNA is TGTGCCAGCAGCTTGGGGGCCAGGCGGGGGACTGAAGCTTTCTTT.

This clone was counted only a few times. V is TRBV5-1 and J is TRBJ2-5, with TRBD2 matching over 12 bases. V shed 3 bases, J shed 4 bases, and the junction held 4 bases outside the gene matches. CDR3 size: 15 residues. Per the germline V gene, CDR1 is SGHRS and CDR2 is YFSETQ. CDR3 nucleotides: TGCGCCAGCAGCTCGACTAGCGGGAGTTCAGAGACCCAGTACTTC. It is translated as CASSSTSGSSETQYF. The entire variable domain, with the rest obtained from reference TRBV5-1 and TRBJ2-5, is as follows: KAGVTQTPRYLIKTRGQQVTLSCSPISGHRSVSWYQQTPGQGLQFLFEYFSETQRNKGNFPGRFSGRQFSNSRSEMNVSTLELGDSALYLCASSSTSGSSETQYFGPGTRLLVL.

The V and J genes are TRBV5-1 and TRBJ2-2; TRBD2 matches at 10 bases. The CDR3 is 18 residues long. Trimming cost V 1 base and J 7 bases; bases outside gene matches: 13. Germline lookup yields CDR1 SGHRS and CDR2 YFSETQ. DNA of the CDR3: TGCGCCAGCAGCTTGCAGTTAGCGGGAGGACGAAGGGGCGGGGAGCTGTTTTTT. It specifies CASSLQLAGGRRGGELFF. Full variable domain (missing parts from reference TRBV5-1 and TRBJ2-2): KAGVTQTPRYLIKTRGQQVTLSCSPISGHRSVSWYQQTPGQGLQFLFEYFSETQRNKGNFPGRFSGRQFSNSRSEMNVSTLELGDSALYLCASSLQLAGGRRGGELFFGEGSRLTVL.

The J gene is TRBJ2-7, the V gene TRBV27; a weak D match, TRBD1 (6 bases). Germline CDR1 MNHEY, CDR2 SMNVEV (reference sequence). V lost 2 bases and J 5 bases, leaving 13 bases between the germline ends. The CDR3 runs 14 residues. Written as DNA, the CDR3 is TGTGCCAGCAGTTTAAAAGTACAGGGCAACGAGCAGTACTTC. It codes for CASSLKVQGNEQYF.